This record concerns one T cell receptor (beta chain) sequence. What it recognizes is unknown. This entry comes from a study of CD8 T cells in Susac syndrome. Study-level findings and limits: The study's TCR sequencing and HLA analysis covered a relatively small number of individuals, and the study acknowledged this.

Random hexamers were used to reverse transcribe 0.5 to 1 ug of RNA. TCRdb reprocessed the immunoSEQ multiplex PCR reads via MiXCR and lists one record per CDR3 protein. Of some 190,000 distinct CDR3 sequences listed, around 96% were seen once; the top ten hold 0.085% to 0.11%. Germline CDR1 and CDR2: SGHDT and YYEEEE. V gave up 3 bases and J gave up 3 bases; unmatched junction bases: 5. This CDR3 has 14 amino acids. High-throughput TCR beta sequencing covered peripheral CD8+ and CD4+ T cells. As controls, healthy donors matched for age and sex were used. Sequencing input: CD4+ T cells from PBMCs. The chain uses TRBV5-6 and TRBJ2-5; 7 bases fit TRBD1. The clonotype comes from a human donor in good health. The CDR3 DNA reads as TGTGCCAGCAGCTACCGACAGGGTGAAGAGACCCAGTACTTC. Translated: CASSYRQGEETQYF.